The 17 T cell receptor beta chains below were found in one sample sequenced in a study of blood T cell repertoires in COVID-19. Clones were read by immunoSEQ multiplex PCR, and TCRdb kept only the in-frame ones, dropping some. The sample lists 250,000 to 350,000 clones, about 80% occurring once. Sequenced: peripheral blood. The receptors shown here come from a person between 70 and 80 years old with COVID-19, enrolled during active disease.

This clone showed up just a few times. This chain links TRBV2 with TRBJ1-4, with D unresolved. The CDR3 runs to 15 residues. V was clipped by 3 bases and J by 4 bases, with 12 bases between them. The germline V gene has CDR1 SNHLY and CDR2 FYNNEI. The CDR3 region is CASSELARYNEKLFF. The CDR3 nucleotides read TGTGCCAGCAGTGAGCTCGCCAGATATAATGAAAAACTGTTTTTT.

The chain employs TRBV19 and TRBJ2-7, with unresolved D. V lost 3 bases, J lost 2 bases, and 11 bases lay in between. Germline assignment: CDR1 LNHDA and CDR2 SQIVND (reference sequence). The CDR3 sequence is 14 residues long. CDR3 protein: CASSMTQLAYEQYF. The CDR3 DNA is TGTGCCAGTAGTATGACACAGCTGGCCTACGAGCAGTACTTC.

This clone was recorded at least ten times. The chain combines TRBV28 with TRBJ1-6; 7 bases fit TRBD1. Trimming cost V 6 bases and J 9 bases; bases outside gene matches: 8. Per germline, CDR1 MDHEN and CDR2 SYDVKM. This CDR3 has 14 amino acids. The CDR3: CASRLRQGGSPLHF. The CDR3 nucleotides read TGTGCCAGCAGATTGAGACAGGGTGGTTCACCCCTCCACTTT. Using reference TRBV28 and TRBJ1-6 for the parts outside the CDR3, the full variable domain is DVKVTQSSRYLVKRTGEKVFLECVQDMDHENMFWYRQDPGLGLRLIYFSYDVKMKEKGDIPEGYSVSREKKERFSLILESASTNQTSMYLCASRLRQGGSPLHFGNGTRLTVT.

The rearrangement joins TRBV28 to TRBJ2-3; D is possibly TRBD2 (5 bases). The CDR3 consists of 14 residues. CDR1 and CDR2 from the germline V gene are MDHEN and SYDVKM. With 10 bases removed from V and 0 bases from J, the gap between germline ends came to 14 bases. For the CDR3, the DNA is TGTGCCACCCACGGGCGGGCTAGCACAGATACGCAGTATTTT. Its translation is CATHGRASTDTQYF.

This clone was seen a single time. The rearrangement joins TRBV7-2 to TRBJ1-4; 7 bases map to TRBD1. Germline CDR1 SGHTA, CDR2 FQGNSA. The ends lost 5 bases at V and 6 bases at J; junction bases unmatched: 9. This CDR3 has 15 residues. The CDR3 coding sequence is TGTGCCAGCAGCCCAAGTGGAGGGACAGATGAAAAACTGTTTTTT. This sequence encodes CASSPSGGTDEKLFF.

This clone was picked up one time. CDR3 residues: CASSVAQGEGEQYF. For the CDR3, the DNA is TGTGCCAGCAGCGTAGCTCAGGGGGAAGGGGAGCAGTACTTC. The chain combines TRBV9 with TRBJ2-7, with 7 bases matching TRBD1. After removal of 0 bases from V and 7 bases from J, the junction contained 7 bases not matched to a gene. Germline V gene data show CDR1 as SGDLS and CDR2 as YYNGEE. The CDR3 runs 14 residues.

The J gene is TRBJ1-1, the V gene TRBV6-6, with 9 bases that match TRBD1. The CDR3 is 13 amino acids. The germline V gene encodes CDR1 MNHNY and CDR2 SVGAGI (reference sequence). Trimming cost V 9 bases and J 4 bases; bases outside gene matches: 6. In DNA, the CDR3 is TGTGCCAGTTTCAACAGGGGGCTCACTGAAGCTTTCTTT. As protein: CASFNRGLTEAFF.

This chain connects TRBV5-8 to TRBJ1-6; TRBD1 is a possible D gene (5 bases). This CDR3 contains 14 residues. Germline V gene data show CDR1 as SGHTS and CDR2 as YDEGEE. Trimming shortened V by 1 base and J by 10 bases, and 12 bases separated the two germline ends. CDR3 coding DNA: TGTGCCAGCAGCTTGCCTGGACACTTCTCACCCCTCCACTTT. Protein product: CASSLPGHFSPLHF.

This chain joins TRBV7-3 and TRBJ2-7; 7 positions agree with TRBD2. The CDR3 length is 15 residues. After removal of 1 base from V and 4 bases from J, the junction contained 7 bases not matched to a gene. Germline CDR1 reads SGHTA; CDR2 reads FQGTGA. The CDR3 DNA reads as TGTGCCAGCAGCTTAAAGGGAGGGCCAGGTTACGAGCAGTACTTC. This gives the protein CASSLKGGPGYEQYF.

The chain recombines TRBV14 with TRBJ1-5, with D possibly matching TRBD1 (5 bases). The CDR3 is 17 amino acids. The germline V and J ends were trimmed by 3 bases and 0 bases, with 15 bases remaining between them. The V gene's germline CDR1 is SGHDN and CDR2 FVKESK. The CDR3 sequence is CASSHQGRQNSNQPQHF. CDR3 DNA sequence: TGTGCCAGCAGCCACCAGGGTCGACAAAATAGCAATCAGCCCCAGCATTTT.

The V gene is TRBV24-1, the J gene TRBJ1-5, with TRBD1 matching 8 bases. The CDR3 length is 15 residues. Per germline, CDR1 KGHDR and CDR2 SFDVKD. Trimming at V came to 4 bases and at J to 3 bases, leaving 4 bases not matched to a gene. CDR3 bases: TGTGCCACCAGTGAAGGACAGGGACTCAATCAGCCCCAGCATTTT. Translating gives CATSEGQGLNQPQHF.

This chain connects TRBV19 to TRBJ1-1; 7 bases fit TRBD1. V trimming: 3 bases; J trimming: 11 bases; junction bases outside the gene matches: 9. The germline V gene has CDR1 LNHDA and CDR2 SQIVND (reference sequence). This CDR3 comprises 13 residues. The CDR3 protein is CASSIGQDGAAFF. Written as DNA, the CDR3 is TGTGCCAGTAGTATTGGACAGGATGGCGCGGCTTTCTTT.

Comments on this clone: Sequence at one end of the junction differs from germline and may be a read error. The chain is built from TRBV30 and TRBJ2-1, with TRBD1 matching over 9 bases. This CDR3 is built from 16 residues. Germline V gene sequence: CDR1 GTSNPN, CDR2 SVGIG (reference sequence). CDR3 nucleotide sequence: TGTGCCTGGAGTTACGGCCGGACAGGGGTATACACTGAGCAGTTCTTC. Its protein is CAWSYGRTGVYTEQFF.

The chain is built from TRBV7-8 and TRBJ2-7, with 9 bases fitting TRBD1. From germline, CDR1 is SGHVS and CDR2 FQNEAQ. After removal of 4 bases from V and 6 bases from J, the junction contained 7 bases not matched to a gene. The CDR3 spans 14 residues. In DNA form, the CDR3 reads TGTGCCAGCAGCTCCCGGACAGGGGTAGTCGAGCAGTACTTC. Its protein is CASSSRTGVVEQYF.

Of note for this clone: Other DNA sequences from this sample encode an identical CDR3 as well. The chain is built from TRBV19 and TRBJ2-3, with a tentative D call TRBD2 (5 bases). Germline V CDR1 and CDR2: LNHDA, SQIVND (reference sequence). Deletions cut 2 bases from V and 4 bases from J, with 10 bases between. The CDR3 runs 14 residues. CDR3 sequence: CASSITGSADTQYF. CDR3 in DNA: TGTGCCAGTAGTATAACTGGGAGCGCAGATACGCAGTATTTT.

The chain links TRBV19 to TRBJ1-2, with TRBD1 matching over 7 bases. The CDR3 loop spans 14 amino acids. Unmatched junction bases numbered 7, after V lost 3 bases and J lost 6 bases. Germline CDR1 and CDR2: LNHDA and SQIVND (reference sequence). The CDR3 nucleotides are TGTGCCAGTAGTATCGCGACAGGGTGGAATGGCTACACCTTC. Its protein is CASSIATGWNGYTF.

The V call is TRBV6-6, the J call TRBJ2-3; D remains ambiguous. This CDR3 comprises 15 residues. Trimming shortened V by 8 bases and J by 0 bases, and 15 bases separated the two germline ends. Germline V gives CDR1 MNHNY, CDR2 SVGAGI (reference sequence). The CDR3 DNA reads TGTGCCAGCCATTCTTTCCAGTTTAGCACAGATACGCAGTATTTT. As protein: CASHSFQFSTDTQYF.